These T cell receptor beta chains were read from a single sample in a study of T cells after posttransplantation cyclophosphamide. Assay used: immunoSEQ multiplex PCR; TCRdb lists only in-frame clones, some missing. In total the sample includes under 9,000 clones, none of them seen once. Specimen: PBMCs, collected after allogeneic stem cell transplant with posttransplant cyclophosphamide. These receptors were obtained from a male patient between 45 and 59 years old who received an allogeneic stem cell transplant from an unrelated donor, was CMV-positive, and had acute GVHD only. Some T cells may originate from the graft donor. The CDR3 runs from the conserved cysteine through the conserved F or W.

V gene: TRBV5-4; CDR3 protein: CANRSPRGPDTQYF
V gene: TRBV6-4; CDR3 protein: CASSVQGTGELFF
V gene: TRBV9; CDR3 protein: CASSVGQVATNEKLFF
V gene: TRBV11-2; CDR3 protein: CASSNRLAHYEQYF
V gene: TRBV19; CDR3 protein: CASSIAAGPTYEQYF
V gene: TRBV25-1; CDR3 protein: CASSEVGAGGFGDTQYF
V gene: TRBV5-5; CDR3 protein: CASSPSTGYEQYF
V gene: TRBV18; CDR3 protein: CASSLGRGQNEAFF
V gene: TRBV4-2; CDR3 protein: CASSQAQATEAFF
V gene: TRBV6-1; CDR3 protein: CASRIQTGGGEQYF
V gene: TRBV7-8; CDR3 protein: CASSWQGKVNSPLHF
V gene: TRBV29-1; CDR3 protein: CSSGGASSTDTQYF
V gene: TRBV7-2; CDR3 protein: CASSYPPSGVRFMETQYF
V gene: TRBV5-5; CDR3 protein: CASSLYNALGYTF
V gene: TRBV5-1; CDR3 protein: CASSLLGQSSYSEQFF
V gene: TRBV9; CDR3 protein: CASSRTWTLAGPTDTQYF
V gene: TRBV18; CDR3 protein: CASSPRQGGGEQYF
V gene: TRBV5-1; CDR3 protein: CASAEGLETEAFF
V gene: TRBV7-3; CDR3 protein: CASSSNRGSQETQYF
V gene: TRBV11-2; CDR3 protein: CASGRAGQTGANVLTF
V gene: TRBV21-1; CDR3 protein: CASSTNRGKGNEQFF
V gene: TRBV4-2; CDR3 protein: CASSQDILGTGPSGNTIYF
V gene: TRBV13; CDR3 protein: CASSFDRGGNTIYF
V gene: TRBV5-4; CDR3 protein: CASSLQGAIEAFF
V gene: TRBV9; CDR3 protein: CASSSRDRGQDTQYF
V gene: TRBV19; CDR3 protein: CASSRGQGSYGYTF
V gene: TRBV6-1; CDR3 protein: CASSERWSTGSSYEQYF
V gene: TRBV19; CDR3 protein: CASSTTSGRASREQYF
V gene: TRBV7-9; CDR3 protein: CASSPGGPYEQYF
V gene: TRBV2; CDR3 protein: CASCVVGGIVEKLFF
V gene: TRBV7-8; CDR3 protein: CASSPRTGFNYGYTF